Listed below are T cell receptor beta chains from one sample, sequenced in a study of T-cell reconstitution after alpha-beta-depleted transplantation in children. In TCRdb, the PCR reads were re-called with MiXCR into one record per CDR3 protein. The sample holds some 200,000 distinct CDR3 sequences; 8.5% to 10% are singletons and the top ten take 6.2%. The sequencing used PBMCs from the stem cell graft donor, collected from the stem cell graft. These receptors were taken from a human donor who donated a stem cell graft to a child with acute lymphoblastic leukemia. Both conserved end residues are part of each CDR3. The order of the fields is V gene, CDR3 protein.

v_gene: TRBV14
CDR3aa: CASSPQVYYEQYF

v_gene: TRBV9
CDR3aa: CASSPPDTEAFF

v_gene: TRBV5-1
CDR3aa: CASSPGDRWEAFF

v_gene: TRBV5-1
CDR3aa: CASSLAIGEYEQYF

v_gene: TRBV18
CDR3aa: CASSPGQRTNNEQFF

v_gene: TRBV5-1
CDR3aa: CASRAADTGELFF

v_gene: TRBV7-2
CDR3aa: CASSLYGSGELFF

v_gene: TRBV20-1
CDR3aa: CSARWTGNYGYTF

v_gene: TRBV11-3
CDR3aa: CASSPGLETSDTQYF

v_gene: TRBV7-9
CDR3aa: CASSLVFGGNNEQFF

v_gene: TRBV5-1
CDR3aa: CASSLEVGGAGPYEQYF

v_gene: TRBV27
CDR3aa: CASQGQGTALVWEQFF

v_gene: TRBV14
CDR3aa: CASSQHGEHEQYF

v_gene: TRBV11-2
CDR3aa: CASSPKVADTEAFF

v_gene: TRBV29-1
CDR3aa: CSVDPSGQGAIGYTF

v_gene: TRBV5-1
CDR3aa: CASSLELQGAGSYNEQFF

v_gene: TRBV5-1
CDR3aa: CASSRSSGGANTGELFF

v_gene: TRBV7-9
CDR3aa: CASSLDTGTGYGYTF

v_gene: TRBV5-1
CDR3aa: CASSLDGTGGAQPQHF

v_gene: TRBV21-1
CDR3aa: CASSESCETRTDF

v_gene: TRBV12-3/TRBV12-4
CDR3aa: CASSLVSPANTGELFF

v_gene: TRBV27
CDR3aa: CASRAGTGGWEQYF

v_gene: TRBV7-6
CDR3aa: CASSFGGTGGRIMYF

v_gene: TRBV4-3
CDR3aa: CASSQGQEGPRGEQYF

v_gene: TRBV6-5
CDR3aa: CASSYSTATLDYNEQFF

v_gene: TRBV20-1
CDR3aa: CSAQTLANNEQFF

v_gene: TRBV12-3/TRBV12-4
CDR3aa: CASIPGVNTGELFF

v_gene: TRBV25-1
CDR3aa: CASRDGEANEQFF

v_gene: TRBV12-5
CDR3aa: CASGRERDYAKVHTEAFF

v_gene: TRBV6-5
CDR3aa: CASSYSGGADTQYF

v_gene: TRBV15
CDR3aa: CATSRVSGAVHYSNQPQHF

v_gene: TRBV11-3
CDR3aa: CASSLDPEYNEQFF

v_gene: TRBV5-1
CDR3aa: CASSPVGGTNTGELFF